The 21 T cell receptor beta chains below were found in one sample sequenced in a study of control samples from healthy donors and cancer patients. Produced via immunoSEQ multiplex PCR; TCRdb's table is partial and in-frame only. The table lists 94,000 or so clones, around 84% of them singletons, with roughly 40% in the top ten. The sequenced sample was PBMCs. The receptor set was obtained from a man aged 70-80 years with lung cancer.

V and J are TRBV6-1 and TRBJ1-4; the D gene is possibly TRBD1 (6 bases). The length of the CDR3 is 14 residues. Germline V gene sequence: CDR1 MNHNS, CDR2 SASEGT. V was trimmed by 3 bases and J by 8 bases, leaving 13 bases between them. The CDR3 nucleotides are TGTGCCAGCAGTGAGATACAGGGAAGGGAAAAACTGTTTTTT. This gives the protein CASSEIQGREKLFF.

This clone was recorded a few times. The gene calls are TRBV19 and TRBJ2-7; TRBD1 matches 10 bases. Germline lookup yields CDR1 LNHDA and CDR2 SQIVND (reference sequence). V lost 5 bases and J lost 5; bases outside the gene matches: 6. CDR3 size: 14 residues. The DNA for the CDR3 is TGTGCCAGTAGTGGGACAGGGGCTCGCCACGAGCAGTACTTC. Translating it yields CASSGTGARHEQYF.

V gene TRBV6-4 combines with J gene TRBJ2-1, with D possibly matching TRBD1 (6 bases). In germline, CDR1 is MRHNA, CDR2 SNTAGT. This CDR3 spans 13 amino acids. V dropped 6 bases and J dropped 7 bases, with 13 bases sitting between them. CDR3 sequence: CASSLQQGNEQFF. CDR3 nucleotides: TGTGCCAGCAGCCTCCAACAGGGAAATGAGCAGTTCTTC.

This clone was seen a single time. The chain is built from TRBV2 and TRBJ2-1; 13 bases are a match to TRBD2. After removal of 7 bases from V and 4 bases from J, the junction contained 10 bases not matched to a gene. This CDR3 has 17 amino acids. Per germline, CDR1 SNHLY and CDR2 FYNNEI. The CDR3 DNA sequence: TGTGCCAGCATGGAAACTAGCGGGGGGGCCGGTTACAATGAGCAGTTCTTC. Amino acid sequence: CASMETSGGAGYNEQFF.

This chain connects TRBV6-5 to TRBJ2-1; TRBD2 is a possible D gene (5 bases). The V gene's germline CDR1 is MNHEY and CDR2 SVGAGI. The CDR3 runs to 14 residues. V lost 6 bases, J lost 3 bases, and 12 bases lay in between. CDR3 DNA sequence: TGTGCCAGCAGGTATATACTAGACTACAATGAGCAGTTCTTC. It yields the protein CASRYILDYNEQFF.

The gene calls are TRBV4-1 and TRBJ2-1; 7 nucleotides align to TRBD1. The CDR3 is 16 amino acids. Germline V gene lookup returns CDR1 MGHRA and CDR2 YSYEKL. V gave up 1 base and J gave up 4 bases; unmatched junction bases: 7. In DNA, the CDR3 is TGCGCCAGCAGCCAAGTCAGGGGGACACCATACAATGAGCAGTTCTTC. Translation: CASSQVRGTPYNEQFF.

This rearrangement joins TRBV18 to TRBJ2-1; TRBD2 aligns across 11 bases. The CDR3 has 16 residues. Germline lookup yields CDR1 KGHSH and CDR2 LQKENI. The V and J ends lost 3 bases and 4 bases, in that order; junction bases with no gene match: 5. The CDR3 is CASSPRTSGLYNEQFF. The CDR3 DNA reads as TGTGCCAGCTCACCCCGGACTAGCGGGTTGTACAATGAGCAGTTCTTC. Full variable domain (missing parts from reference TRBV18 and TRBJ2-1): NAGVMQNPRHLVRRRGQEARLRCSPMKGHSHVYWYRQLPEEGLKFMVYLQKENIIDESGMPKERFSAEFPKEGPSILRIQQVVRGDSAAYFCASSPRTSGLYNEQFFGPGTRLTVL.

V is TRBV7-2 and J is TRBJ2-6; D perhaps matches TRBD2 (6 bases). Germline CDR1 and CDR2: SGHTA and FQGNSA. There are 17 residues in the CDR3. The germline V and J ends were trimmed by 9 bases and 0 bases, with 18 bases remaining between them. The CDR3 is CARHAGLQHSGANVLTF. For the CDR3, the DNA is TGTGCCAGGCACGCCGGACTACAGCACTCTGGGGCCAACGTCCTGACTTTC.

In this sample, this clone turned up once. The genes are TRBV4-1 and TRBJ1-5; no definite D call. With 1 base removed from V and 0 bases from J, the gap between germline ends came to 22 bases. The CDR3 sequence is 20 residues long. Germline V CDR1 and CDR2: MGHRA, YSYEKL. In DNA form, the CDR3 reads TGCGCCAGCAGCCAAGGAGGAGATCACGGGCGGGCCAATAGCAATCAGCCCCAGCATTTT. Residues: CASSQGGDHGRANSNQPQHF.

V and J are TRBV30 and TRBJ1-4; D unresolved. From germline, CDR1 is GTSNPN and CDR2 SVGIG (reference sequence). CDR3 length equals 13 residues. V was pared by 3 bases and J by 5 bases, with 10 bases between. Here the CDR3 reads CAWSAGRNEKLFF. The CDR3 coding sequence is TGTGCCTGGAGCGCCGGCAGGAATGAAAAACTGTTTTTT. The entire variable domain, with the rest obtained from reference TRBV30 and TRBJ1-4, is as follows: SQTIHQWPATLVQPVGSPLSLECTVEGTSNPNLYWYRQAAGRGLQLLFYSVGIGQISSEVPQNLSASRPQDRQFILSSKKLLLSDSGFYLCAWSAGRNEKLFFGSGTQLSVL.

The J gene is TRBJ2-3, the V gene TRBV25-1, with 7 bases aligning to TRBD1. The CDR3 length is 14 residues. Losses at the gene ends were 4 bases for V and 1 base for J; bases not matched to a gene: 2. CDR1 is MGHDK, CDR2 SYGVNS, per germline. CDR3 protein: CASSVQGGTDTQYF. The DNA of the CDR3 is TGTGCCAGCAGTGTCCAGGGGGGCACAGATACGCAGTATTTT.

On this clone itself: The junction departs from germline at one end; a sequencing error may be responsible. This sequence joins TRBV10-2 and TRBJ2-7, with TRBD1 identical over 7 bases. This CDR3 is 13 amino acids long. Germline V gives CDR1 WSHSY, CDR2 SAAADI. The CDR3 sequence is CACRGLSSYEQYF. In nucleotides, the CDR3 is TGCGCCTGCAGGGGGTTGTCTTCCTACGAGCAGTACTTC.

This clone was observed a single time. The chain recombines TRBV30 with TRBJ1-6; D gene unclear. The CDR3 runs to 14 residues. Germline V lookup: CDR1 GTSNPN, CDR2 SVGIG (reference sequence). V lost 0 bases and J lost 9, with 12 bases in between. CDR3 in DNA: TGTGCCTGGAGTGTAAGTGGGCCGCGTTCACCCCTCCACTTT. Encoded protein: CAWSVSGPRSPLHF.

Here the CDR3 DNA reads TGTGCCAGTACCGGGGGAGGCACAGATACGCAGTATTTT. Encoded protein: CASTGGGTDTQYF. This chain links TRBV28 with TRBJ2-3; possibly TRBD2 for D (6 bases). CDR1 MDHEN and CDR2 SYDVKM come from the germline V gene. The CDR3 contains 13 residues. V shed 9 bases and J shed 1 base, with 11 bases lying between them.

The rearrangement joins TRBV7-9 to TRBJ2-1, with D perhaps TRBD2 (6 bases). Trimming took 4 bases from V and 7 from J, leaving 14 bases between them. Looked up from germline, CDR1 is SEHNR and CDR2 is FQNEAQ (reference sequence). This CDR3 has 14 amino acids. CDR3 DNA sequence: TGTGCCAGCAGCTCGAAGACGGGGAGGAATGAGCAGTTCTTC. This gives the protein CASSSKTGRNEQFF.

V usage is TRBV7-3 and J usage is TRBJ2-2; TRBD2 aligns across 15 bases. CDR1 is SGHTA, CDR2 FQGTGA, per germline. CDR3 size: 17 residues. Germline trimming cut 5 bases from V and 7 bases from J; bases unmatched to any gene: 8. The CDR3 DNA reads TGTGCCAGCAGCCCGTCGGGACTAGCGGGGGGAGGCGGGGAGCTGTTTTTT. It translates to CASSPSGLAGGGGELFF.

The rearrangement links TRBV19 to TRBJ1-5; a possible D gene is TRBD1 (5 bases). The CDR3 runs to 15 residues. Germline V gives CDR1 LNHDA, CDR2 SQIVND (reference sequence). V lost 7 bases, J lost 0 bases, and 13 bases lay in between. The CDR3 DNA sequence: TGTGCCAGTAATAACGATGGGACTAGCAATCAGCCCCAGCATTTT. Amino acids: CASNNDGTSNQPQHF. Together with reference TRBV19 and TRBJ1-5, the CDR3 gives the full variable domain: DGGITQSPKYLFRKEGQNVTLSCEQNLNHDAMYWYRQDPGQGLRLIYYSQIVNDFQKGDIAEGYSVSREKKESFPLTVTSAQKNPTAFYLCASNNDGTSNQPQHFGDGTRLSIL.

This chain links TRBV7-9 with TRBJ1-1; 7 bases are a match to TRBD1. V trimming: 3 bases; J trimming: 4 bases; junction bases outside the gene matches: 2. The CDR3 spans 13 residues. Germline values: CDR1 SEHNR, CDR2 FQNEAQ (reference sequence). CDR3 in DNA: TGTGCCAGCAGCTTTCAGGGGGTCACTGAAGCTTTCTTT. Amino acids: CASSFQGVTEAFF.

The genes are TRBV6-6 and TRBJ2-2; a weak D match, TRBD2 (6 bases). V was cut by 6 bases and J by 2 bases, with 10 bases left in between. In germline, CDR1 is MNHNY, CDR2 SVGAGI (reference sequence). This CDR3 is built from 14 residues. For the CDR3, the DNA is TGTGCCAGCAGCCCGGGACTCAACACCGGGGAGCTGTTTTTT. This encodes CASSPGLNTGELFF.

The V call is TRBV5-1, the J call TRBJ2-7, with TRBD1 as a possible D gene (5 bases). The CDR3 runs 14 residues. V shed 2 bases and J shed 5 bases, with 14 bases lying between them. Germline V lookup: CDR1 SGHRS, CDR2 YFSETQ. CDR3 bases: TGCGCCAGCAGCTTCCAAGGGGATCTAAACGAGCAGTACTTC. Its translation: CASSFQGDLNEQYF.

V and J are TRBV10-3 and TRBJ1-2; TRBD1 aligns across 8 bases. Germline values: CDR1 ENHRY, CDR2 SYGVKD. After removal of 4 bases from V and 4 bases from J, the junction contained 8 bases not matched to a gene. The CDR3 sequence is 15 residues long. The CDR3 nucleotides read TGTGCCATCAGTGGACCCACAGGGGGAATCTATGGCTACACCTTC. Its translation is CAISGPTGGIYGYTF.